One TCR beta chain is described in this entry. What it binds is not known. The record originates from a study of cytomegalovirus exposure and HLA in healthy donors. This CDR3 has 13 amino acids. V shed 4 bases, J shed 6 bases, and the junction held 3 bases outside the gene matches. CDR1 and CDR2 from the germline V gene are SGHDN and FVKESK. With 60 Vbeta and 13 Jbeta primers, the PCR was carried out. Clones were sequenced by immunoSEQ multiplex PCR, and TCRdb holds only the in-frame ones, with some missing. The sample holds some 190,000 clones, roughly nine tenths seen once. Study results and limitations: Sequencing probably produced one cluster of sequence variants that were highly shared. In an earlier analysis, productive rearrangement rates for most beta V segments clustered near 87% or 30%. TCR beta chains numbering some 160 were designated cytomegalovirus-associated.

The TCR sequence derives from a boy between 2 and 10 years old in good health and CMV-seronegative. This chain uses TRBV14 with TRBJ1-2; the match to TRBD1 covers 9 bases. Sequenced: PBMCs. CDR3 bases: TGTGCCAGCAGCCCTCGGACAGGGGATGGCTACACCTTC. Protein: CASSPRTGDGYTF.